This is a list of T cell receptor beta chains from one sample in a study of blood T cell repertoires in COVID-19. Profiling relied on immunoSEQ multiplex PCR, and the TCRdb table lists in-frame clones only, not all of them. The sample holds some 260,000 clones; 75% to 95% are singletons and the top ten take 1.9%. Input material: PBMCs or T cells enriched from blood (not recorded which). These receptor sequences come from a woman in her late teens or twenties who had recovered from COVID-19. CDR3s include the opening cysteine and the closing phenylalanine or tryptophan. A D gene is named only where the DNA matches it firmly. The size of a clone is reported for some rows only, either as once, few or many, or as a class for expanded clones.

J gene,D gene,V gene,clone size,CDR3 protein,CDR3 DNA
TRBJ2-3,TRBD2,TRBV6-4,few,CASSASGGADTQYF,TGTGCCAGCAGTGCTAGCGGGGGGGCAGATACGCAGTATTTT
TRBJ2-5,TRBD2,TRBV24-1,.,CATSDSGREETQYF,TGTGCCACCAGTGATTCTGGGAGGGAAGAGACCCAGTACTTC
TRBJ2-1,.,TRBV11-2,.,CASSLWGLTNNEQFF,TGTGCCAGCAGCCTCTGGGGACTCACGAACAATGAGCAGTTCTTC
TRBJ1-3,TRBD1,TRBV29-1,.,CSVGGQGLNTIYF,TGCAGCGTCGGTGGACAGGGGTTGAACACCATATATTTT
TRBJ1-2,.,TRBV25-1,.,CASSPRGNYGYTF,TGTGCCAGCAGTCCCCGGGGGAACTATGGCTACACCTTC
TRBJ1-1,.,TRBV24-1,.,CATSSGGTEAFF,TGTGCCACCAGTTCGGGAGGCACTGAAGCTTTCTTT
TRBJ1-3,TRBD1,TRBV11-2,once,CASSFSRGAAGNTIYF,TGTGCCAGCAGCTTTTCCAGGGGGGCGGCTGGAAACACCATATATTTT
TRBJ2-1,TRBD1,TRBV5-1,.,CASSLRQGANEQFF,TGCGCCAGCAGCTTGAGGCAGGGGGCGAATGAGCAGTTCTTC
TRBJ1-3,.,TRBV10-3,.,CAISDGHSGNTIYF,TGTGCCATCAGTGACGGACACTCTGGAAACACCATATATTTT
TRBJ1-3,.,TRBV15,.,CATSRDLARSSGNTIYF,TGTGCCACCAGCAGAGATCTAGCCAGAAGCTCTGGAAACACCATATATTTT
TRBJ2-5,TRBD2,TRBV9,.,CASSVDDSGSWETQYF,TGTGCCAGCAGCGTAGATGATAGCGGGAGTTGGGAGACCCAGTACTTC
TRBJ1-2,TRBD1,TRBV19,.,CASRGQGKSAYGYTF,TGTGCCAGTAGAGGACAGGGAAAAAGTGCCTATGGCTACACCTTC
TRBJ2-5,TRBD1,TRBV4-3,few,CASSQGNRDSQETQYF,TGCGCCAGCAGCCAAGGAAATCGGGACAGCCAAGAGACCCAGTACTTC
TRBJ1-2,.,TRBV2,.,CASTSFDYGYTF,TGTGCCAGCACGAGTTTCGACTATGGCTACACCTTC
TRBJ2-3,TRBD2,TRBV3-1/TRBV3-2,.,CASSQIVAGGLTDTQYF,TGTGCCAGCAGCCAAATCGTAGCGGGTGGTCTCACAGATACGCAGTATTTT
TRBJ2-2,.,TRBV28,few,CASSLPGFLTNTGELFF,TGTGCCAGCAGTTTACCAGGGTTCCTCACGAACACCGGGGAGCTGTTTTTT
TRBJ1-1,TRBD1,TRBV11-3,once,CASSQQGKDTEAFF,TGTGCCAGCAGCCAACAGGGGAAGGACACTGAAGCTTTCTTT
TRBJ2-3,.,TRBV4-1,.,CASSQDYLERTDTQYF,TGCGCCAGCAGCCAAGATTACCTAGAACGCACAGATACGCAGTATTTT
TRBJ2-4,.,TRBV7-9,.,CASSLATALPRDIQYF,TGTGCCAGCAGCTTAGCAACGGCCCTTCCGAGGGACATTCAGTACTTC
TRBJ2-3,TRBD2,TRBV28,.,CASRSSGRLVDTQYF,TGTGCCAGCAGGTCTAGCGGGAGGTTAGTGGATACGCAGTATTTT
TRBJ2-7,TRBD2,TRBV28,.,CASSWASGSYEQYF,TGTGCCAGCAGTTGGGCTAGCGGGAGCTACGAGCAGTACTTC
TRBJ2-1,TRBD2,TRBV5-4,.,CASSFRASGDNEQFF,TGTGCCAGCAGCTTTAGGGCTAGCGGGGACAATGAGCAGTTCTTC
TRBJ1-2,TRBD1,TRBV10-3,.,CAITPTGEVGYTF,TGTGCCATCACTCCGACAGGGGAGGTTGGCTACACCTTC
TRBJ1-1,.,TRBV28,.,CASSPITKNTEAFF,TGTGCCAGCAGTCCTATAACCAAGAACACTGAAGCTTTCTTT
TRBJ1-2,.,TRBV11-2,.,CASSLAGGTSYGYTF,TGTGCCAGCAGCTTAGCGGGGGGGACCAGCTATGGCTACACCTTC
TRBJ1-2,.,TRBV3-1/TRBV3-2,.,CASSQIQGTNYGYTF,TGTGCCAGCAGCCAAATACAGGGAACTAACTATGGCTACACCTTC
TRBJ2-7,.,TRBV7-3,.,CASSLRGSYEQYF,TGTGCCAGCAGCTTAAGAGGCTCCTACGAGCAGTACTTC
TRBJ1-2,.,TRBV15,.,CATSRDAARGYTF,TGTGCCACCAGCAGAGATGCGGCCCGTGGCTACACCTTC
TRBJ2-1,TRBD2,TRBV29-1,.,CSLRTSGNNEQFF,TGCAGCCTCCGGACTAGCGGAAATAATGAGCAGTTCTTC
TRBJ1-3,.,TRBV18,.,CASSPGTPDSGNTIYF,TGTGCCAGCTCACCAGGGACACCTGACTCTGGAAACACCATATATTTT
TRBJ2-2,TRBD2,TRBV7-2,few,CASSSRTSASMGELFF,TGTGCCAGCAGCTCAAGGACTAGCGCCTCGATGGGGGAGCTGTTTTTT
TRBJ1-2,TRBD1,TRBV6-5,.,CAIAKQGRAYGYTF,TGTGCCATCGCTAAACAGGGGCGGGCATATGGCTACACCTTC
TRBJ1-1,.,TRBV11-3,.,CASSRGEPVNTEAFF,TGTGCCAGCAGTCGGGGGGAGCCGGTAAACACTGAAGCTTTCTTT
TRBJ2-1,TRBD2,TRBV9,.,CASSGLSGGYNEQFF,TGTGCCAGCAGCGGGTTGAGCGGGGGTTACAATGAGCAGTTCTTC
TRBJ2-7,TRBD2,TRBV6-5,few,CASSSSSGRAYYEQYF,TGTGCCAGCAGTTCATCTAGCGGGAGGGCCTACTACGAGCAGTACTTC
TRBJ2-5,.,TRBV6-6,.,CASSYSEGETQYF,TGTGCCAGCAGTTACTCGGAGGGAGAGACCCAGTACTTC
TRBJ1-2,.,TRBV20-1,.,CSAPTPGGYTF,TGCAGTGCCCCAACCCCAGGGGGCTACACCTTC
TRBJ1-4,TRBD1,TRBV4-2,few,CASSQTRQGQGNEKLFF,TGTGCCAGCAGCCAAACGAGACAGGGACAGGGGAATGAAAAACTGTTTTTT
TRBJ1-2,.,TRBV25-1,.,CASSEQGIYGYTF,TGTGCCAGCAGTGAACAGGGGATCTATGGCTACACCTTC
TRBJ2-1,.,TRBV5-1,.,CASSLGAGSSYNEQFF,TGCGCCAGCAGCTTGGGAGCGGGTAGCTCCTACAATGAGCAGTTCTTC
TRBJ2-7,TRBD2,TRBV6-2/TRBV6-3,.,CASSSPALAGGPREQYF,TGTGCCAGCAGTTCACCGGCCCTAGCGGGGGGGCCAAGGGAGCAGTACTTC
TRBJ1-5,.,TRBV18,.,CASSLSGYNQPQHF,TGTGCCAGCTCACTCTCAGGGTACAATCAGCCCCAGCATTTT
TRBJ1-3,TRBD1,TRBV5-1,.,CASSWGTGENTIYF,TGCGCCAGCAGCTGGGGGACAGGCGAGAACACCATATATTTT
TRBJ2-3,.,TRBV6-4,.,CASSDSVGGTDTQYF,TGTGCCAGCAGTGACAGCGTAGGAGGGACAGATACGCAGTATTTT
TRBJ2-5,TRBD2,TRBV5-4,.,CASSFRLAGQETQYF,TGTGCCAGCAGCTTCCGACTAGCGGGACAAGAGACCCAGTACTTC
TRBJ2-1,TRBD2,TRBV2,few,CASSGLAGYGEQFF,TGTGCCAGCAGCGGACTAGCGGGATACGGTGAGCAGTTCTTC
TRBJ2-5,TRBD2,TRBV9,.,CASSDPGLAGGLGETQYF,TGTGCCAGCAGCGACCCCGGACTAGCGGGGGGGCTAGGAGAGACCCAGTACTTC